This passage covers 21 T cell receptor beta chains from one sample sequenced in a study of cytomegalovirus exposure and HLA in healthy donors. PCR used 60 Vbeta primers and 13 Jbeta primers. Some clones are missing from TCRdb's copy, which holds only in-frame ones; the method was immunoSEQ multiplex PCR. Here the sample spans approximately 90,000 clones, around 77% being singletons. The specimen was PBMCs. Receptor source: a man in his forties in good health and CMV-seronegative.

This clone was observed a few times. The rearrangement uses TRBV2 and TRBJ2-5; 9 bases align to TRBD2. The CDR3 sequence is 17 residues long. V lost 6 bases to trimming and J lost 0 bases; unmatched junction nucleotides: 11. CDR1 is SNHLY, CDR2 FYNNEI, per germline. The CDR3 DNA follows: TGTGCCAGCAGGAGGGGGAGCGGGGGGTCGTACCAAGAGACCCAGTACTTC. The encoded protein is CASRRGSGGSYQETQYF.

The genes are TRBV10-2 and TRBJ1-4, with 8 bases aligning to TRBD1. The CDR3 loop spans 16 amino acids. The V gene end was trimmed by 5 bases and the J gene end by 5 bases; junction bases not matched to a gene: 10. Germline V CDR1 and CDR2: WSHSY, SAAADI. CDR3 region: CASSYPRTGQNEKLFF. CDR3 nucleotides: TGCGCCAGCAGTTACCCCCGGACAGGGCAAAATGAAAAACTGTTTTTT.

This clone was observed a single time. The chain recombines TRBV27 with TRBJ2-1, with 12 bases aligning to TRBD1. Per germline, CDR1 MNHEY and CDR2 SMNVEV (reference sequence). The CDR3 is 15 amino acids. Trimming took 5 bases from V and 7 from J; bases not matched to a gene: 6. CDR3 nucleotides: TGTGCCAGCAGTCCCGGGACAGGGGGCGGGAATGAGCAGTTCTTC. It is translated as CASSPGTGGGNEQFF.

The chain uses TRBV19 and TRBJ1-1; D gene ambiguous. Germline V gene data show CDR1 as LNHDA and CDR2 as SQIVND (reference sequence). CDR3 length: 14 amino acids. The V end was cut by 6 bases, the J end by 1 base, with 12 bases between. The CDR3 DNA follows: TGTGCCAGTAGAGGCGAACAGCCGAACACTGAAGCTTTCTTT. Translating it yields CASRGEQPNTEAFF. Looking up the rest from reference TRBV19 and TRBJ1-1 gives the full variable domain: DGGITQSPKYLFRKEGQNVTLSCEQNLNHDAMYWYRQDPGQGLRLIYYSQIVNDFQKGDIAEGYSVSREKKESFPLTVTSAQKNPTAFYLCASRGEQPNTEAFFGQGTRLTVV.

This chain links TRBV27 with TRBJ1-2; 9 bases agree with TRBD1. V trimming: 4 bases; J trimming: 4 bases; junction bases outside the gene matches: 7. CDR3 length: 15 amino acids. Germline V gene data show CDR1 as MNHEY and CDR2 as SMNVEV (reference sequence). For the CDR3, the DNA is TGTGCCAGCAGTTCACAGGGGGCTCTGGGCTATGGCTACACCTTC. Its translation: CASSSQGALGYGYTF.

This clone appeared once. At one end the junction does not follow the germline gene, possibly because of a read error. The V gene is TRBV5-1, the J gene TRBJ2-1; possibly TRBD1 for D (5 bases). Germline CDR1 SGHRS, CDR2 YFSETQ. The CDR3 is made up of 14 amino acids. The CDR3 nucleotides are TGCGCCGGCAGCTGGGGCGCGTCCAAAAATGAGCAGTTCTTC. This encodes CAGSWGASKNEQFF.

The sample holds one count of this clone. This chain connects TRBV25-1 to TRBJ1-4, with a possible D match to TRBD1 (5 bases). There are 11 residues in the CDR3. The germline gives CDR1 MGHDK, CDR2 SYGVNS. V was cut by 8 bases and J by 8 bases, with 9 bases left in between. DNA of the CDR3: TGTGCCAGCGGAGCAGGGGAAAAACTGTTTTTT. Translating it yields CASGAGEKLFF.

The J gene is TRBJ1-4, the V gene TRBV29-1; the match to TRBD1 covers 7 bases. Germline V gives CDR1 SQVTM, CDR2 ANQGSEA. The CDR3 is made up of 13 amino acids. The V and J ends lost 6 bases and 4 bases, in that order; junction bases with no gene match: 5. The DNA of the CDR3 is TGCAGCGTAACTGGACAGGATAATGAAAAACTGTTTTTT. Protein: CSVTGQDNEKLFF.

This clone was picked up a small number of times. The chain links TRBV9 to TRBJ1-3; 8 nucleotides line up with TRBD1. V lost 0 bases, J lost 0 bases, and 8 bases stayed unmatched. Germline CDR1 and CDR2: SGDLS and YYNGEE. The CDR3 totals 18 residues. The CDR3 DNA sequence: TGTGCCAGCAGCGTAGGGTTTTCAGGGGGCTACTCTGGAAACACCATATATTTT. It is translated as CASSVGFSGGYSGNTIYF.

In this sample, this clone turned up a few times. The chain employs TRBV6-4 and TRBJ2-2; TRBD2 is a possible D gene (5 bases). Germline CDR1 and CDR2: MRHNA and SNTAGT. CDR3 length equals 14 residues. Deletions cut 2 bases from V and 1 base from J, with 5 bases between. CDR3 coding DNA: TGTGCCAGCAGTGACCGGGAGAACACCGGGGAGCTGTTTTTT. This encodes CASSDRENTGELFF.

DNA for the CDR3: TGTGCCAGCAGTTTACGGGGGGACAGCAATCAGCCCCAGCATTTT. This translates into CASSLRGDSNQPQHF. The chain carries TRBV27 and TRBJ1-5; weak D call: TRBD1 (5 bases). CDR1 MNHEY and CDR2 SMNVEV come from the germline V gene (reference sequence). The CDR3 runs to 15 residues. The V gene lost 2 bases and the J gene lost 1 base, with 9 bases spanning the gap.

The chain has TRBV1 and TRBJ1-3; the table gives TRBD1 as D, unverified against the DNA. TRBV1 is deemed a pseudogene. The CDR3 has 16 residues. CDR3 sequence: CTSSQGDRASGNTIYF. CDR3 DNA sequence: TGCACCAGCAGCCAAGGGGACAGGGCCTCTGGAAACACCATATATTTT.

The chain has TRBV27 and TRBJ2-2; 7 positions match TRBD1. With V trimmed by 2 bases and J by 6 bases, 0 bases remained unmatched. Germline CDR1 is MNHEY and CDR2 is SMNVEV (reference sequence). The CDR3 runs 13 residues. Here the CDR3 reads CASSLRGPGELFF. As DNA, the CDR3 is TGTGCCAGCAGTTTAAGGGGGCCCGGGGAGCTGTTTTTT.

The chain joins TRBV19 to TRBJ2-1; tentatively, D is TRBD2 (6 bases). The CDR3 is 13 amino acids. V gave up 5 bases and J gave up 4 bases, with 9 bases separating them. Germline CDR1 reads LNHDA; CDR2 reads SQIVND (reference sequence). CDR3 loop: CASSRLVYNEQFF. The CDR3 region has the DNA TGTGCCAGTAGTCGACTAGTATACAATGAGCAGTTCTTC.

CDR3 bases: TGCAGCGTTGAAGAGGGGGGACAGGGGAACACTGAAGCTTTCTTT. Its translation is CSVEEGGQGNTEAFF. The genes are TRBV29-1 and TRBJ1-1; 9 bases map to TRBD1. The CDR3 is made up of 15 amino acids. Germline lookup yields CDR1 SQVTM and CDR2 ANQGSEA. Trimming cost V 0 bases and J 1 base; bases outside gene matches: 3.

V is TRBV18 and J is TRBJ2-1, with D unresolved. The CDR3 is made up of 12 amino acids. Germline values: CDR1 KGHSH, CDR2 LQKENI. Trimming pared 4 bases from V and 5 bases from J, leaving 6 bases between. The CDR3 here is CASSLTNNEQFF. CDR3 nucleotide sequence: TGTGCCAGCTCACTCACTAACAATGAGCAGTTCTTC.

The chain uses TRBV7-9 and TRBJ2-5; 8 bases line up with TRBD1. The V and J ends lost 5 bases and 4 bases, in that order; junction bases with no gene match: 12. CDR3 length equals 16 residues. The germline V gene has CDR1 SEHNR and CDR2 FQNEAQ (reference sequence). The CDR3 here is CASSPETGAMGETQYF. The CDR3 coding sequence is TGTGCCAGCAGCCCAGAGACAGGGGCCATGGGAGAGACCCAGTACTTC.

The chain uses TRBV2 and TRBJ2-7; 7 positions agree with TRBD2. Germline trimming cut 5 bases from V and 3 bases from J; bases unmatched to any gene: 4. The CDR3 loop spans 13 amino acids. Germline loops: CDR1 SNHLY, CDR2 FYNNEI. CDR3 bases: TGTGCCAGCAGTCGGGGGGAGGGCTACGAGCAGTACTTC. Amino acid sequence: CASSRGEGYEQYF.

This chain joins TRBV30 and TRBJ2-4, with TRBD2 matching over 9 bases. This CDR3 contains 14 residues. With V trimmed by 3 bases and J by 8 bases, 8 bases remained unmatched. Per the germline V gene, CDR1 is GTSNPN and CDR2 is SVGIG (reference sequence). The CDR3 bases are TGTGCCTGGAGCCGCGGGGGGGTCGGGGACATTCAGTACTTC. Translated: CAWSRGGVGDIQYF.

The chain combines TRBV2 with TRBJ1-6; 8 bases align to TRBD1. With V trimmed by 2 bases and J by 12 bases, 3 bases remained unmatched. Germline loops: CDR1 SNHLY, CDR2 FYNNEI. The CDR3 is 13 residues long. The CDR3: CASSERGTGPLHF. The CDR3 DNA sequence: TGTGCCAGCAGTGAAAGAGGGACAGGACCCCTCCACTTT.

The chain couples TRBV28 to TRBJ2-5, with D perhaps given as TRBD1 or TRBD2 (5 bases each). The last part of the DNA fits TRBJ2-7 better; the J call may be wrong. Germline lookup yields CDR1 MDHEN and CDR2 SYDVKM. The CDR3 is 15 residues long. The CDR3 here is CASSSGGSGRDEQYF. The CDR3, as DNA: TGTGCCAGCAGTTCGGGTGGGTCAGGGCGGGACGAGCAGTACTTC.